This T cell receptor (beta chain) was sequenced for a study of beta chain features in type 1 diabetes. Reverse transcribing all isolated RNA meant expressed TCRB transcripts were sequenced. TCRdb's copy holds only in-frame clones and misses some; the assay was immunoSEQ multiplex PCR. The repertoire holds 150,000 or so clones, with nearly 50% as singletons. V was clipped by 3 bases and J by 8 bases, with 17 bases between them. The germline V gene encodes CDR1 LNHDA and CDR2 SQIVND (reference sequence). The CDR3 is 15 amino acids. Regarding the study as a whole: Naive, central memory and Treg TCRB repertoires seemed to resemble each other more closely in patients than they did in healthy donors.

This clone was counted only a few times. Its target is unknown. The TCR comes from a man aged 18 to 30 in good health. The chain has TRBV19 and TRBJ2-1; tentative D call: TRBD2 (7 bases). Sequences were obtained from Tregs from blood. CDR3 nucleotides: TGTGCCAGTAGTATCGCTAGCGGAGGGGGTGATGAGCAGTTCTTC. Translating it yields CASSIASGGGDEQFF. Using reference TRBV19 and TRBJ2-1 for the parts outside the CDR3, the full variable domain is DGGITQSPKYLFRKEGQNVTLSCEQNLNHDAMYWYRQDPGQGLRLIYYSQIVNDFQKGDIAEGYSVSREKKESFPLTVTSAQKNPTAFYLCASSIASGGGDEQFFGPGTRLTVL.